The clone carrying this T cell receptor beta chain was detected once. Authors' analysis steps: The authors estimated nucleated cell counts from reference gene primer amplification. Assay used: immunoSEQ multiplex PCR; TCRdb lists only in-frame clones, some missing. V and J calls and clone size come straight from that table; D and trimming were deduced from the DNA. The sample has over 70,000 clones, more than 70% seen once; the top ten hold approximately 4.6%. This sample stems from a study of blood T cell repertoires in COVID-19. Turning to the study itself: COVID-19 samples from acute and convalescent phases originated in the United States, Italy and Spain. T cells, B-cell-depleted T cells, or PBMCs provided the cDNA or gDNA that served as material.

Germline values: CDR1 SGHAT, CDR2 FQNNGV. V lost 1 base and J 4 bases, leaving 17 bases between the germline ends. This CDR3 region has 16 residues. Specimen: peripheral blood. The V and J genes are TRBV11-2 and TRBJ2-7; D unresolved. This sequence originates from an elderly man with acute or convalescent COVID-19. CDR3 nucleotide sequence: TGTGCCAGCAGCTTAGCTCCCCGTGACGCGGATTACGAGCAGTACTTC. It encodes CASSLAPRDADYEQYF.